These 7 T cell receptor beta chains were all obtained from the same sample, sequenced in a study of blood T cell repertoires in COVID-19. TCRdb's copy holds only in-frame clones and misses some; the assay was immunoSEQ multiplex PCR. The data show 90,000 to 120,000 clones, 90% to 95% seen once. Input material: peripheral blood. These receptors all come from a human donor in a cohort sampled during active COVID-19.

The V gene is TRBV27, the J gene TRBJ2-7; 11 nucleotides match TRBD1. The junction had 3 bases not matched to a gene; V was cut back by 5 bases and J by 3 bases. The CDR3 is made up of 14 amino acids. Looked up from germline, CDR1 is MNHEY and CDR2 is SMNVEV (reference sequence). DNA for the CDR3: TGTGCCAGCAGTGCCGGGACAGGGGGCTACGAGCAGTACTTC. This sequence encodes CASSAGTGGYEQYF.

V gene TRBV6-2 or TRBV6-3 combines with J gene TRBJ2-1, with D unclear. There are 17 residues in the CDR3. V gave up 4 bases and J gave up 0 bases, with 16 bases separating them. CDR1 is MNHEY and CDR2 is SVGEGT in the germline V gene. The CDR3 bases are TGTGCCAGCAGTTCGGCCCGGGTACGCAGCTCCTACAATGAGCAGTTCTTC. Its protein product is CASSSARVRSSYNEQFF.

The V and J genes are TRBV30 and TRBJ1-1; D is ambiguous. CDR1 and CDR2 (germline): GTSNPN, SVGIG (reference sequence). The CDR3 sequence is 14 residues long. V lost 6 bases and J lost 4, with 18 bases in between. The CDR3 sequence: CACRTARRSTEAFF. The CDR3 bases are TGTGCCTGCCGGACGGCGCGGAGGAGCACTGAAGCTTTCTTT.

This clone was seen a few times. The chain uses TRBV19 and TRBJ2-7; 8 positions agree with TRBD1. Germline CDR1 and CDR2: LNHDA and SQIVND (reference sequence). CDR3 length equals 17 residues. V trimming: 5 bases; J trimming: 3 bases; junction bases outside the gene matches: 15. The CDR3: CASSPAAQGQGDYEQYF. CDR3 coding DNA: TGTGCCAGTAGTCCCGCGGCCCAAGGACAGGGCGACTACGAGCAGTACTTC. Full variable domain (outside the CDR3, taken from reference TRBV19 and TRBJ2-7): DGGITQSPKYLFRKEGQNVTLSCEQNLNHDAMYWYRQDPGQGLRLIYYSQIVNDFQKGDIAEGYSVSREKKESFPLTVTSAQKNPTAFYLCASSPAAQGQGDYEQYFGPGTRLTVT.

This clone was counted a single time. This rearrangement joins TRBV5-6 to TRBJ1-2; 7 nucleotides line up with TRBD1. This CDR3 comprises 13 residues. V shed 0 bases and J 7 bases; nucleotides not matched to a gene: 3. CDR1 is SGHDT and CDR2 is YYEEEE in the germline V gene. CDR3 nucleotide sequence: TGTGCCAGCAGCTTGGGAACAGGGGTTGGCTACACCTTC. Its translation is CASSLGTGVGYTF.

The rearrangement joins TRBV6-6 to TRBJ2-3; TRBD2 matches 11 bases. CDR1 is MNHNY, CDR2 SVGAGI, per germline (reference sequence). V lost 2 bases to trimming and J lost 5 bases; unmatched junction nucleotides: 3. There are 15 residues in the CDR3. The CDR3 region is CASSYEGLAGDTQYF. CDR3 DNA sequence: TGTGCCAGCAGTTACGAAGGACTAGCGGGAGATACGCAGTATTTT.

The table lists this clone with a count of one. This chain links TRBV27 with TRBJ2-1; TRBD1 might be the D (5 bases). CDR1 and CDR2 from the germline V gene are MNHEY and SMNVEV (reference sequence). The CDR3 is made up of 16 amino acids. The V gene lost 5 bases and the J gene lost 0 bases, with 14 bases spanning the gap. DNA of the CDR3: TGTGCCAGCAGTCCCAGTTGGACAAGCTCCTACAATGAGCAGTTCTTC. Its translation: CASSPSWTSSYNEQFF.